One sample yielded the 16 T cell receptor beta chains listed below, sequenced in a study of T cell responses to AZD1222 COVID-19 vaccine. TCRdb's copy holds only in-frame clones and misses some; the assay was immunoSEQ multiplex PCR. Among about 78,000 clones listed, 87% were seen once. The sample here was peripheral blood, taken on day 0 of AZD1222 vaccination. Source of these receptors: an adult in good health.

J is TRBJ2-2 and V is TRBV6-6, with a weak D call TRBD1 (6 bases). The CDR3 has 15 amino acids. Trimming stripped 6 bases from V and 0 bases from J, with 11 bases between. Germline CDR1 reads MNHNY; CDR2 reads SVGAGI (reference sequence). Written as DNA, the CDR3 is TGTGCCAGCAGCCGGGACATCCCGAACACCGGGGAGCTGTTTTTT. Protein product: CASSRDIPNTGELFF.

The chain employs TRBV7-9 and TRBJ1-1; possible D gene TRBD1, 6 bases. V lost 5 bases to trimming and J lost 7 bases, with 14 bases between them. The CDR3 runs to 13 residues. Germline CDR1 reads SEHNR; CDR2 reads FQNEAQ (reference sequence). CDR3 sequence (DNA): TGTGCCAGCAGCCTCGGGACATATGGTGAAGCTTTCTTT. It translates to CASSLGTYGEAFF.

The chain joins TRBV18 to TRBJ1-1; possibly TRBD1 for D (6 bases). The CDR3 is 16 amino acids. The ends were cut back, 3 bases at V and 5 bases at J, with 19 bases in the middle. CDR1 and CDR2 (germline): KGHSH, LQKENI. The CDR3 protein is CASSPRDTLGRTEAFF. In nucleotides, the CDR3 is TGTGCCAGCTCACCCCGGGACACCTTAGGTCGGACTGAAGCTTTCTTT.

The gene calls are TRBV7-9 and TRBJ2-5; 13 bases map to TRBD2. V trimming: 1 base; J trimming: 7 bases; junction bases outside the gene matches: 3. Germline V CDR1 and CDR2: SEHNR, FQNEAQ (reference sequence). The CDR3 covers 15 residues. The CDR3 region is CASSLGTSGSGTQYF. CDR3 coding DNA: TGTGCCAGCAGCTTAGGGACTAGCGGGAGTGGGACCCAGTACTTC.

This clone came up a few times. The chain joins TRBV3-1 (or the pseudogene TRBV3-2) to TRBJ1-4; D call uncertain. The CDR3 is 15 residues long. Germline V gives CDR1 LGHDT, CDR2 YNNKEL (reference sequence). Between the trimmed V and J ends, which lost 0 bases and 4 bases, there was a span of 9 bases. The CDR3 DNA follows: TGTGCCAGCAGCCAAGATACTGGCAGTAATGAAAAACTGTTTTTT. Its translation: CASSQDTGSNEKLFF.

The chain joins TRBV11-2 to TRBJ1-4, with D perhaps matching TRBD1 (6 bases). This CDR3 has 17 amino acids. V was cut by 1 base and J by 6 bases, with 18 bases left in between. CDR1 and CDR2 from the germline V gene are SGHAT and FQNNGV. The CDR3 reads CASSLAQGQGLHEKLFF. DNA of the CDR3: TGTGCCAGCAGCTTAGCCCAGGGCCAGGGGCTTCATGAAAAACTGTTTTTT.

The sample holds a few counts of this clone. V is TRBV5-1 and J is TRBJ1-1; D possibly corresponds to TRBD1 (5 bases). The CDR3 length is 14 residues. Germline V CDR1 and CDR2: SGHRS, YFSETQ. The V gene lost 0 bases and the J gene lost 0 bases, with 6 bases spanning the gap. The CDR3 DNA reads TGCGCCAGCAGCTTGGGGGGACTGAACACTGAAGCTTTCTTT. Translated: CASSLGGLNTEAFF.

J is TRBJ2-5 and V is TRBV13; 7 bases line up with TRBD1. The ends lost 3 bases at V and 2 bases at J; junction bases unmatched: 9. The CDR3 length is 16 residues. Germline lookup yields CDR1 PRHDT and CDR2 FYEKMQ (reference sequence). CDR3 in DNA: TGTGCCAGCAGCTTCACAGGGGCCCCCCTACAAGAGACCCAGTACTTC. Translated, it gives CASSFTGAPLQETQYF.

The chain combines TRBV11-2 with TRBJ1-5, with D perhaps TRBD1 (5 bases). Germline loops: CDR1 SGHAT, CDR2 FQNNGV. V was clipped by 1 base and J by 7 bases, with 14 bases between them. The CDR3 is made up of 15 amino acids. The CDR3 loop reads CASSLGRGGGQPQHF. For the CDR3, the DNA is TGTGCCAGCAGCTTAGGAAGGGGAGGCGGGCAGCCCCAGCATTTT. Full variable domain (missing parts from reference TRBV11-2 and TRBJ1-5): EAGVAQSPRYKIIEKRQSVAFWCNPISGHATLYWYQQILGQGPKLLIQFQNNGVVDDSQLPKDRFSAERLKGVDSTLKIQPAKLEDSAVYLCASSLGRGGGQPQHFGDGTRLSIL.

The J gene is TRBJ1-4, the V gene TRBV27; D is uncertain. V gave up 3 bases and J gave up 6 bases, with 2 bases separating them. Germline values: CDR1 MNHEY, CDR2 SMNVEV (reference sequence). The CDR3 spans 11 residues. The CDR3 here is CASSFHEKLFF. As DNA, the CDR3 is TGTGCCAGCAGTTTTCATGAAAAACTGTTTTTT.

The rearrangement uses TRBV5-1 and TRBJ1-5; D possibly corresponds to TRBD1 (5 bases). CDR1 and CDR2 (germline): SGHRS, YFSETQ. Trimming stripped 2 bases from V and 5 bases from J, with 14 bases between. The CDR3 totals 15 residues. Here the CDR3 DNA reads TGCGCCAGCAGCTTATCGGGGGTTGTGGATCAGCCCCAGCATTTT. This gives the protein CASSLSGVVDQPQHF.

This rearrangement joins TRBV9 to TRBJ2-7, with 9 bases that match TRBD2. The germline gives CDR1 SGDLS, CDR2 YYNGEE. This CDR3 region has 14 residues. V lost 4 bases, J lost 4 bases, and 6 bases stayed unmatched. The chain's CDR3 is CASSKTSGEYEQYF. The CDR3 nucleotides read TGTGCCAGCAGCAAGACTAGCGGAGAGTACGAGCAGTACTTC.

This chain joins TRBV7-9 and TRBJ2-7; the D call may be TRBD1 or TRBD2 (6 bases each). Germline V gene lookup returns CDR1 SEHNR and CDR2 FQNEAQ (reference sequence). The CDR3 is made up of 14 amino acids. Trimming pared 5 bases from V and 3 bases from J, leaving 14 bases between. CDR3 protein: CASSGGRTVYEQYF. The CDR3 DNA sequence: TGTGCCAGCAGCGGGGGGAGGACAGTCTACGAGCAGTACTTC.

The CDR3 DNA reads TGTGCCAGCAGTTTATCCTACGGTAACAATGAGCAGTTCTTC. Its protein product is CASSLSYGNNEQFF. This rearrangement joins TRBV28 to TRBJ2-1; no definite D call. The V gene lost 1 base and the J gene lost 5 bases, with 9 bases spanning the gap. Germline V lookup: CDR1 MDHEN, CDR2 SYDVKM. The CDR3 length is 14 residues.

The V call is TRBV25-1, the J call TRBJ1-3, with no clear D. V was clipped by 3 bases and J by 4 bases, with 16 bases between them. The germline gives CDR1 MGHDK, CDR2 SYGVNS. This CDR3 comprises 16 residues. The DNA for the CDR3 is TGTGCCAGCAGTGAGGTAGGGCTGCTGGGCGGAAACACCATATATTTT. Translated, it gives CASSEVGLLGGNTIYF. The full variable domain, rest sourced from reference TRBV25-1 and TRBJ1-3, is EADIYQTPRYLVIGTGKKITLECSQTMGHDKMYWYQQDPGMELHLIHYSYGVNSTEKGDLSSESTVSRIRTEHFPLTLESARPSHTSQYLCASSEVGLLGGNTIYFGEGSWLTVV.

This chain joins TRBV9 and TRBJ1-6, with D uncertain. This CDR3 region has 15 residues. Looked up from germline, CDR1 is SGDLS and CDR2 is YYNGEE. V gave up 3 bases and J gave up 5 bases, with 12 bases separating them. The chain's CDR3 is CASSGTDGHNSPLHF. CDR3 sequence (DNA): TGTGCCAGCAGCGGTACGGACGGACATAATTCACCCCTCCACTTT.